The entry that follows covers one T cell receptor beta chain sequence. Antigen: not known. Germline CDR1 reads SEHNR; CDR2 reads FQNEAQ (reference sequence). The CDR3 is 16 amino acids. V lost 8 bases to trimming and J lost 2 bases, with 16 bases between them. The data belong to a study of chemoradiotherapy in HPV16-positive cancers. General study results and limits: Functional assays defining HPV-specific T cells used only two HPV16-positive patients. HPV-responsive T-cell expansion during chemoradiotherapy was linked to improved recurrence-free survival in HPV16-positive patients. Candidate HPV-specific clones and E7-related TCR motifs grew in tumor during treatment.

Repertoires were sampled repeatedly during chemoradiotherapy. Clones were read by immunoSEQ multiplex PCR, and TCRdb kept only the in-frame ones, dropping some. The table has more than 10,000 clones, 72% seen once; the top ten hold around 8%. The receptor was isolated from a human donor with HPV-associated anogenital cancer. This sample was obtained from a patient who underwent chemoradiotherapy. The V call is TRBV7-9, the J call TRBJ2-6, with D perhaps TRBD2 (6 bases). CDR3 in amino acids: CASRGEERAGANVLTF. The CDR3 coding sequence is TGTGCCAGCCGAGGGGAGGAGAGGGCTGGGGCCAACGTCCTGACTTTC.